The 18 T cell receptor beta chains given below trace back to one sample, sequenced in a study of blood T cell repertoires in COVID-19. Here immunoSEQ multiplex PCR was the method, and the copy in TCRdb shows in-frame clones only, minus some. This sample has hundreds of thousands of clones, with 82% found just once. The specimen was PBMCs or T cells enriched from blood (not recorded which). All receptors come from a woman aged 60 to 75 who had recovered from COVID-19.

The chain employs TRBV6-5 and TRBJ2-5; TRBD2 aligns across 7 bases. CDR3 size: 13 residues. Germline values: CDR1 MNHEY, CDR2 SVGAGI. Unmatched junction bases numbered 3, after V lost 6 bases and J lost 2 bases. The chain's CDR3 is CASSLGLQETQYF. Written as DNA, the CDR3 is TGTGCCAGCAGCTTGGGACTACAAGAGACCCAGTACTTC.

The chain links TRBV7-2 to TRBJ1-1; 7 positions agree with TRBD1. Germline-derived CDR1 and CDR2 are SGHTA and FQGNSA. The CDR3 sequence is 15 residues long. With 2 bases clipped from V and 6 bases from J, the junction kept 9 bases outside the gene matches. The CDR3 sequence: CASSLYRTGSAEAFF. CDR3 coding DNA: TGTGCCAGCAGCTTATACCGGACAGGTTCGGCTGAAGCTTTCTTT.

The chain couples TRBV7-9 to TRBJ1-6, with no clear D. V shed 5 bases and J shed 9 bases, with 14 bases lying between them. This CDR3 has 14 amino acids. CDR1 and CDR2 (germline): SEHNR, FQNEAQ (reference sequence). The chain's CDR3 is CASSGDLVGSPLHF. For the CDR3, the DNA is TGTGCCAGCAGCGGCGACCTAGTAGGTTCACCCCTCCACTTT.

This clone was observed a few times. The chain couples TRBV6-5 to TRBJ2-2; 7 bases match TRBD1. Trimming cost V 6 bases and J 4 bases; bases outside gene matches: 8. The CDR3 runs 15 residues. Germline V gene lookup returns CDR1 MNHEY and CDR2 SVGAGI. The CDR3 sequence: CASRIGDRSTGELFF. As DNA, the CDR3 is TGTGCCAGCAGGATAGGGGACAGATCCACCGGGGAGCTGTTTTTT.

This chain uses TRBV2 with TRBJ1-1, with D maybe TRBD1 (5 bases). Trimming took 1 base from V and 6 from J, leaving 12 bases between them. CDR3 length: 14 residues. Germline V CDR1 and CDR2: SNHLY, FYNNEI. The CDR3 reads CASSEVSGDPEAFF. CDR3 DNA sequence: TGTGCCAGCAGTGAAGTATCGGGGGATCCTGAAGCTTTCTTT.

The V and J genes are TRBV7-3 and TRBJ2-3; 10 positions agree with TRBD2. V was clipped by 5 bases and J by 2 bases; unmatched bases: 4. This CDR3 region has 15 residues. The germline CDR1 and CDR2 sequences are SGHTA and FQGTGA. The CDR3 protein is CASSLSGGDTDTQYF. In DNA, the CDR3 is TGTGCCAGCAGCCTCAGCGGGGGGGACACAGATACGCAGTATTTT.

The gene calls are TRBV5-8 and TRBJ1-3, with 8 nucleotides matching TRBD1. CDR3 length: 17 residues. Losses at the gene ends were 4 bases for V and 0 bases for J; bases not matched to a gene: 9. CDR1 is SGHTS, CDR2 YDEGEE, per germline. For the CDR3, the DNA is TGTGCCAGCAGCGACCGGGACAGGCTGATCTCTGGAAACACCATATATTTT. This encodes CASSDRDRLISGNTIYF.

The gene calls are TRBV30 and TRBJ2-7; the D is unclear. V shed 5 bases and J shed 6 bases, with 11 bases lying between them. The CDR3 runs to 11 residues. Germline V CDR1 and CDR2: GTSNPN, SVGIG (reference sequence). Here the CDR3 reads CAWGSAGEQYF. CDR3 in DNA: TGTGCCTGGGGAAGCGCCGGCGAGCAGTACTTC.

The chain has TRBV27 and TRBJ1-5, with D possibly being TRBD1 (6 bases). V was clipped by 4 bases and J by 5 bases, with 15 bases between them. This CDR3 is 15 amino acids long. Germline V gene lookup returns CDR1 MNHEY and CDR2 SMNVEV (reference sequence). CDR3 region: CASSSLQGSDQPQHF. CDR3 nucleotide sequence: TGTGCCAGCAGTTCATTACAGGGAAGCGATCAGCCCCAGCATTTT.

The V call is TRBV5-1, the J call TRBJ2-3, with 7 bases matching TRBD2. V lost 3 bases and J lost 3; bases outside the gene matches: 10. This CDR3 is 16 amino acids long. CDR1 SGHRS and CDR2 YFSETQ come from the germline V gene. CDR3: CASSWGGSGSTDTQYF. DNA of the CDR3: TGCGCCAGCAGCTGGGGGGGTTCAGGGTCGACAGATACGCAGTATTTT.

The chain uses TRBV11-3 and TRBJ1-1; no reliable D call. The germline V gene encodes CDR1 SGHNT and CDR2 YENEEA. V was pared by 4 bases and J by 0 bases, with 6 bases between. The CDR3 is 13 amino acids. CDR3 amino acids: CASSSTMNTEAFF. The CDR3 DNA follows: TGTGCCAGCAGCTCGACAATGAACACTGAAGCTTTCTTT.

The rearrangement links TRBV11-2 to TRBJ1-2; TRBD1 matches at 8 bases. Germline V gene data show CDR1 as SGHAT and CDR2 as FQNNGV. V lost 1 base, J lost 5 bases, and 9 bases stayed unmatched. This CDR3 region has 16 residues. The CDR3 here is CASSLGMTGANYGYTF. The CDR3 coding sequence is TGTGCCAGCAGCTTAGGTATGACAGGGGCGAATTATGGCTACACCTTC.

The J gene is TRBJ2-1, the V gene TRBV19, with TRBD1 identical over 10 bases. This CDR3 is built from 15 residues. V shed 5 bases and J 7 bases; nucleotides not matched to a gene: 8. Germline CDR1 LNHDA, CDR2 SQIVND (reference sequence). CDR3 residues: CASSLLDRGLNEQFF. The CDR3 bases are TGTGCCAGTAGTTTACTAGACAGGGGGCTGAATGAGCAGTTCTTC.

This chain links TRBV6-2 or TRBV6-3 with TRBJ1-1, with 8 bases that match TRBD1. The junction had 2 bases not matched to a gene; V was cut back by 1 base and J by 1 base. Per germline, CDR1 MNHEY and CDR2 SVGEGT. The CDR3 is made up of 15 amino acids. Here the CDR3 DNA reads TGTGCCAGCAGTTACTTGGGGACAGGGAACACTGAAGCTTTCTTT. Its translation: CASSYLGTGNTEAFF.

This chain uses TRBV6-5 with TRBJ2-3; D is perhaps TRBD2 (5 bases). Germline lookup yields CDR1 MNHEY and CDR2 SVGAGI. Trimming left V 8 bases short and J 1 base short, with 16 bases between. This CDR3 is built from 15 residues. The CDR3 sequence is CASVRVSSGTDTQYF. CDR3 in DNA: TGTGCCAGCGTGAGGGTCTCCTCTGGCACAGATACGCAGTATTTT.

This clone was observed a handful of times. This rearrangement joins TRBV19 to TRBJ2-1; 10 bases are shared with TRBD2. The length of the CDR3 is 20 residues. CDR1 LNHDA and CDR2 SQIVND come from the germline V gene (reference sequence). The J segment lost 1 base and the V segment lost 3 bases, leaving 15 bases of the junction unmatched. CDR3 amino acids: CASSMAPGTSVRGSYNEQFF. CDR3 nucleotide sequence: TGTGCCAGTAGTATGGCCCCCGGGACTAGCGTGCGTGGTTCCTACAATGAGCAGTTCTTC.

The V gene is TRBV5-1, the J gene TRBJ1-1; 8 positions match TRBD1. The CDR3 runs 14 residues. Germline values: CDR1 SGHRS, CDR2 YFSETQ. V lost 7 bases to trimming and J lost 5 bases; unmatched junction nucleotides: 10. In DNA, the CDR3 is TGCGCCAGCTCAGGACAGGGAGGGATAACTGAAGCTTTCTTT. It is translated as CASSGQGGITEAFF.

This chain links TRBV5-1 with TRBJ1-1; 10 nucleotides line up with TRBD1. There are 16 residues in the CDR3. The germline CDR1 and CDR2 sequences are SGHRS and YFSETQ. The V and J ends lost 2 bases and 4 bases, in that order; junction bases with no gene match: 8. CDR3 protein: CASSLAGTGVGTEAFF. In nucleotides, the CDR3 is TGCGCCAGCAGCTTAGCCGGGACAGGGGTAGGCACTGAAGCTTTCTTT.